The clone carrying this TCR beta chain has ten or more counts. Its specificity is unknown. These data come from a study of early T cells in non-severe SARS-CoV-2 infection. Across the study: Bulk RNA taken from unsorted whole blood was sequenced, leaving chains unpaired. Whole-study results and caveats: Matching with VDJdb favored anti-spike CD8 responses (missing private and CD4 specificities).

Individual cDNA molecules each received unique molecular identifiers attached to them. From the 5' RACE reads, TCRdb called clonotypes with MiXCR, one entry per CDR3 protein. Of 50,000 to 75,000 distinct CDR3 sequences in the sample, 5.5% to 7% were seen once. The germline V gene encodes CDR1 LGHDT and CDR2 YNNKEL (reference sequence). The CDR3 spans 14 residues. The V and J ends lost 0 bases and 4 bases respectively, with 9 bases between them. The gene calls are TRBV3-1 and TRBJ2-5; D is unclear. This clonotype originated in an adult who was a healthcare worker with PCR-confirmed SARS-CoV-2 infection or an uninfected control (not recorded which). The sequencing here drew on whole blood, taken at baseline. The CDR3 DNA sequence: TGTGCCAGCAGCCAAGATTGGGCGGTAGAGACCCAGTACTTC. Its protein is CASSQDWAVETQYF.